Listed below are T cell receptor beta chains from one sample, sequenced in a study of cytomegalovirus exposure and HLA in healthy donors. Here immunoSEQ multiplex PCR was the method, and the copy in TCRdb shows in-frame clones only, minus some. The sample lists 180,000 or so clones, around 76% occurring once. Sample: PBMCs. These receptors originate from a woman aged 25 to 39 in good health and CMV-seropositive. Each CDR3 is given with its conserved first and last residue. D genes are given only for firm matches. Expanded clones get a size class; other rows say once, few or many, or leave the size out.

>-|TRBV29-1|TRBJ2-7|TRBD1
CSVPDWTGKRYEQYF
TGCAGCGTCCCCGACTGGACAGGGAAGCGGTACGAGCAGTACTTC
>-|TRBV6-5|TRBJ2-2|TRBD2
CASSYSTSDTGELFF
TGTGCCAGCAGTTATTCTACTAGCGACACCGGGGAGCTGTTTTTT
>-|TRBV27|TRBJ2-7|TRBD2
CASSLGSGVREQYF
TGTGCCAGCAGTTTAGGCAGCGGGGTTCGCGAGCAGTACTTC
>-|TRBV5-8|TRBJ1-2|TRBD1
CASSARTGKNYGYTF
TGTGCCAGCAGCGCGAGGACAGGGAAAAACTATGGCTACACCTTC
>-|TRBV12-2|TRBJ2-1|-
CASRLAGTPSYNEQFF
TGTGCAAGTCGCTTAGCCGGGACACCCTCCTACAATGAGCAGTTCTTC
>-|TRBV5-4|TRBJ2-7|TRBD1
CASSLARDRVREQYF
TGTGCCAGCAGCTTGGCCCGCGACAGGGTACGCGAGCAGTACTTC
>-|TRBV19|TRBJ1-6|TRBD1
CASSIGDRFGSPLHF
TGTGCCAGTAGTATAGGGGACAGGTTTGGTTCACCCCTCCACTTT
>once|TRBV27|TRBJ1-4|-
CASSLNSRGGANEKLFF
TGTGCCAGCAGTTTAAACTCCCGGGGGGGTGCTAATGAAAAACTGTTTTTT
>few|TRBV4-3|TRBJ2-3|TRBD2
CASSQEAGGADTQYF
TGCGCCAGCAGCCAAGAAGCGGGGGGAGCTGATACGCAGTATTTT
>-|TRBV5-6|TRBJ2-7|TRBD2
CASRGDGYEQYF
TGTGCCAGCCGGGGGGATGGCTACGAGCAGTACTTC
>few|TRBV30|TRBJ2-6|-
CAWSVGVPPVLTF
TGTGCCTGGAGTGTAGGGGTCCCTCCCGTCCTGACTTTC